Listed below are T cell receptor beta chains from one sample, sequenced in a study of identifying expanded T cells in peripheral blood. Sequencing was performed with immunoSEQ multiplex PCR; in TCRdb, only in-frame clones are kept and a portion is missing. The sample contains 90,000 to 120,000 clones, roughly 90% of which appear only once. The sequenced sample was blood. The source is a person aged 18-70 years in good health. Both conserved end residues are trimmed from each CDR3. Fields, in order: J gene, V gene, CDR3 protein.

J: TRBJ1-5; V: TRBV12-5; CDR3: ASAVGSRSNQPQH
J: TRBJ1-1; V: TRBV28; CDR3: ASRRTGGTGTEAF
J: TRBJ2-5; V: TRBV4-3; CDR3: ASSQGQVLGAETQY
J: TRBJ2-3; V: TRBV7-6; CDR3: ASSPTGGADTQY
J: TRBJ2-6; V: TRBV2; CDR3: ASSGTDDSGANVLT
J: TRBJ1-1; V: TRBV7-8; CDR3: ASTPQRNTEAF
J: TRBJ2-3; V: TRBV28; CDR3: ASPPAWDSPDTQY
J: TRBJ2-3; V: TRBV9; CDR3: ASSVLGSDTQY
J: TRBJ1-1; V: TRBV21-1; CDR3: ASSGGF
J: TRBJ2-6; V: TRBV19; CDR3: ASQLRASSGANVLT
J: TRBJ2-5; V: TRBV18; CDR3: ASSLPSGTAGVETQY
J: TRBJ2-7; V: TRBV27; CDR3: ASSLSAAGTGSIY
J: TRBJ1-1; V: TRBV7-2; CDR3: ASSLTTLRSEAF
J: TRBJ1-1; V: TRBV29-1; CDR3: SVEGRRFREKTEAF
J: TRBJ1-6; V: TRBV4-1; CDR3: ASSQDQGAGSLH
J: TRBJ2-7; V: TRBV27; CDR3: ASSFDRGESPYEQY
J: TRBJ1-6; V: TRBV7-2; CDR3: ASSPKYGMNNSPLH
J: TRBJ1-1; V: TRBV5-4; CDR3: ASSQVGGSTEAF
J: TRBJ1-1; V: TRBV14; CDR3: ASSQGLDTEAF
J: TRBJ2-5; V: TRBV5-1; CDR3: ASSLAETQY